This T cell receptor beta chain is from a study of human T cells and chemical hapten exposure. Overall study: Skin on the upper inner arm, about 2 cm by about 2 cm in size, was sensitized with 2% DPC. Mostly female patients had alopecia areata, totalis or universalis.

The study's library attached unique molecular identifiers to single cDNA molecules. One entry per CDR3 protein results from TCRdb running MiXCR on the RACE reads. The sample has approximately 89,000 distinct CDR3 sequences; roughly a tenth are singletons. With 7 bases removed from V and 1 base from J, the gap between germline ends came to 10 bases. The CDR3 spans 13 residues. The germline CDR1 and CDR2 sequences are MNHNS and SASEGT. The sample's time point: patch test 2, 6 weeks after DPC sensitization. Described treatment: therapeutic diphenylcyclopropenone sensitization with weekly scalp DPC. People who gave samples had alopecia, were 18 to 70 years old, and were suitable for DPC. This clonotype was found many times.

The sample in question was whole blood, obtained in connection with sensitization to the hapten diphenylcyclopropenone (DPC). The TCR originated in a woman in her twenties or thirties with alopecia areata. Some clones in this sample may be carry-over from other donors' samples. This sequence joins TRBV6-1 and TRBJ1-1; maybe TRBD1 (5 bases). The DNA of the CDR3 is TGTGCCAGCATGGCAGGGACGAACACTGAAGCTTTCTTT. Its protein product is CASMAGTNTEAFF.